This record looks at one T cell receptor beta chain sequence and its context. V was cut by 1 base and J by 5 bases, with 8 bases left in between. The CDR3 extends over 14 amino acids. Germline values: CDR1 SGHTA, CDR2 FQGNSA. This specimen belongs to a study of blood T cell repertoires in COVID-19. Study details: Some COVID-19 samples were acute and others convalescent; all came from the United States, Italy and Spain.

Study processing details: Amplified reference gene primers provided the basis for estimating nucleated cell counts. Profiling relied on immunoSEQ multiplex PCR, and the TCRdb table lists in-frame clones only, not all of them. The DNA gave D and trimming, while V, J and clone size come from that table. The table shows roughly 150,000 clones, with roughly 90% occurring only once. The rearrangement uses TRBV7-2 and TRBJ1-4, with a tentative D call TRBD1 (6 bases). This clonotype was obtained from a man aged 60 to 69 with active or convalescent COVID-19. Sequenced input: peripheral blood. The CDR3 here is CASSLGTANEKLFF. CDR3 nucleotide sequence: TGTGCCAGCAGCTTAGGGACAGCAAATGAAAAACTGTTTTTT.